This T cell receptor (beta chain) appears in the sequencing data of a study of blood T cell repertoires in COVID-19. Assay: immunoSEQ multiplex PCR; the TCRdb copy retains only in-frame clones and omits some. The table has about 140,000 clones, around 80% seen once. V was clipped by 1 base and J by 3 bases, with 16 bases between them. Germline loops: CDR1 SGHDT, CDR2 YYEEEE. The CDR3 sequence is 17 residues long. The sequence derives from a man in his 60s with active or convalescent COVID-19. Sequenced: peripheral blood. The rearrangement joins TRBV5-6 to TRBJ2-2, with D possibly matching TRBD2 (6 bases). The CDR3 DNA reads TGTGCCAGCAGCTTGAGGGGTCTGGAGGGGTACACCGGGGAGCTGTTTTTT. It specifies CASSLRGLEGYTGELFF.